This TCR beta chain was documented in a study of T cells after yellow fever vaccination (dated by TCRdb to 2018 to 2020). Concerning the study at large: The SMART-Seq v4 Ultra Low Input RNA kit was used to prepare libraries from fractions with low cell numbers. Two healthy male donors, one aged 18 to 30 and one aged 30 to 40 years, were included in the cohort. Blood was collected at multiple timepoints before and after primary and secondary immunization, and bulk PBMC replicates and cell subsets were isolated. To follow T-cell clones before and after primary and booster YFV17D yellow fever vaccination, bulk TCR alpha and beta repertoires were sequenced over time. On the study overall, not on this receptor specifically: Compared with the primary T-cell response, the secondary T-cell response was weaker but faster, peaking on day 5 rather than day 15. A small fraction of clonotypes showed up in both the CD4 and CD8 compartments, probably as a result of convergent recombination. FACS-sorted repertoires could contain abundant contaminating clonotypes from the bulk population, so computational filtering was required. Most clones expanded after primary vaccination (approximately 95% of CD4 and approximately 90% of CD8) were re-detected after the booster, suggesting that broad memory maintenance occurred. Because only a couple of donors were included in the study, the extent to which the findings can be generalized is limited.

TCR cDNA was synthesized by 5'RACE template switching, through which a universal primer site and unique molecular identifiers were introduced. Priming for cDNA synthesis came from both the TCR alpha and TCR beta constant segments. Library amplification used two PCR steps, and the second PCR step added sample barcodes and sequencing adapters. Libraries were sequenced on Illumina HiSeq 2500 (2x100 bp) or NovaSeq (2x150 bp). The paper's processing steps were these. Demultiplexing of reads and collapsing into UMI consensus sequences were performed with MIGEC, and V(D)J alignment was carried out with MiXCR. Vaccine-responding clonotypes were defined with edgeR using replicate PBMC samples, requiring FDR below 0.01 and a log2 fold change above 5 up to day 15. Bulk clonotypes were assigned CD4 or CD8 identity according to which sequenced CD4 or CD8 repertoire held them at higher abundance. TCRdb reanalyzed the raw reads on its own, using fastp at Q25 for trimming and MiXCR for clone calling, and kept in-frame beta chains. Each CDR3 protein gets just one entry, which takes the most common genes and DNA from the rows behind it. The V and J calls shown here were made by TCRdb, not taken from the authors' results. The sample table records 450,000 to 600,000 distinct CDR3 sequences; approximately 15% of these occur just once. Of the sample, around 15% falls within the top ten clones.

Sample treatment or condition, as interpreted from the label and publication: live attenuated yellow fever vaccine strain. At each blood-draw timepoint, two biological replicates of bulk PBMCs were collected. A standard Ficoll-Paque protocol was used to isolate PBMCs from peripheral blood. TriZol was used to extract RNA from bulk PBMCs, CD4 and CD8 fractions, and dextramer-positive and dextramer-negative fractions. Comments on this clonotype: Its antigen target is currently unknown. It has no much larger one-base neighbor in the sample; base qualities were not kept.

The CDR3 has 12 amino acids, counting the end cysteine and phenylalanine. Only the CDR3 DNA stays, 36 bases, in frame from base 1. CDR1 and CDR2 were assigned from the germline V gene as SGHDT and YYEEEE. Deletion took 4 bases off V and 8 bases off J, with a span of 12 bases between the germline ends. The sequence was obtained from a man aged 25 to 40 who received the YFV17D yellow fever vaccine. The specimen was PBMCs, collected on the day of the yellow fever booster vaccination. In this chain, TRBV5-6 is recombined with TRBJ2-5, with no confidently assigned D gene. The CDR3 is CASSIPSATQYF. The DNA sequence is TGTGCCAGCAGCATACCGAGTGCAACCCAGTACTTC.